These T cell receptor beta chains were read from a single sample in a study of CD8 T cells in Susac syndrome. Via MiXCR, TCRdb re-called the immunoSEQ multiplex PCR reads, giving one row per CDR3 protein. The repertoire includes about 120,000 distinct CDR3 sequences, roughly 94% of them detected once, and roughly 0.092% sits in the top ten. The material sequenced was CD4+ T cells from PBMCs. Receptor source: a human donor in good health. The CDR3 runs from the conserved cysteine through the conserved F or W. The D gene is left open where the match is weak. The size of a clone is reported for some rows only, either as once, few or many, or as a class for expanded clones.

>14|TRBV27|TRBJ1-2|NA|NA
TGTGCCAGCCGGGGGGGTGACAGCAACTATGGCTACACCTTC
CASRGGDSNYGYTF
>14|TRBV4-3|TRBJ2-1|TRBD2|NA
TGCGCCAGCAGCCAAGACCCTAGCGGGATGGTGCAGTTCTTC
CASSQDPSGMVQFF
>11|TRBV27|TRBJ2-1|TRBD2|NA
TGTGCCAGCAGTTTTAGTAGCGGGAGAGGGTTC
CASSFSSGRGF
>14|TRBV20-1|TRBJ1-1|NA|NA
TGCAGTGCTAGAGTGACAGGCGCCCCGTCTGGAGCTTTCTTT
CSARVTGAPSGAFF
>15|TRBV6-2/TRBV6-3|TRBJ2-7|TRBD1|NA
TGTGCCAGCAGCTTGGGGACAGGCCCTACCTACGAGCAGTACTTC
CASSLGTGPTYEQYF
>11|TRBV6-2/TRBV6-3|TRBJ2-5|NA|NA
TGTGCCACGACTAGAATGGAGACCCAGTACTTC
CATTRMETQYF
>14|TRBV9|TRBJ1-1|NA|NA
TGTGCCAGCAGCGCCGGGGGCGGGAGCACTGAAGCTTTCTTT
CASSAGGGSTEAFF
>16|TRBV4-2|TRBJ2-7|TRBD2|NA
TGTGCCAGCAGCCAAGACGTAGCGGGAGGGCCCTACGAGCAGTACTTC
CASSQDVAGGPYEQYF
>13|TRBV27|TRBJ2-5|NA|few
TGTGCCAGCAGTTTAACGAGGCAAGAGACCCAGTACTTC
CASSLTRQETQYF
>15|TRBV30|TRBJ1-2|NA|once
TGTGCCTGGACCGGGACACGGGGACTTAACTATGGCTACACCTTC
CAWTGTRGLNYGYTF
>14|TRBV10-3|TRBJ2-1|TRBD2|NA
TGTGCCATCAGTGGGACTAGCGGGAAAGATGAGCAGTTCTTC
CAISGTSGKDEQFF
>13|TRBV9|TRBJ2-7|NA|NA
TGTGCCAGCAGCGCGGGACTTCACTACGAGCAGTACTTC
CASSAGLHYEQYF
>15|TRBV18|TRBJ2-7|TRBD2|NA
TGTGCCAGCTCAATGGGGACTAGCGGGGGAAACGAGCAGTACTTC
CASSMGTSGGNEQYF
>14|TRBV19|TRBJ2-7|NA|NA
TGTGCCAGTAGTTCCCGCCGAATATTCCACGAGCAGTACTTC
CASSSRRIFHEQYF
>17|TRBV9|TRBJ2-2|TRBD1|NA
TGTGCCAGCAGCTTTCGACAGGGGTCTCAAAACACCGGGGAGCTGTTTTTT
CASSFRQGSQNTGELFF
>14|TRBV5-1|TRBJ2-5|TRBD1|NA
TGCGCCAGCAATTCGGGACAGGGAAAAGAGACCCAGTACTTC
CASNSGQGKETQYF
>14|TRBV30|TRBJ2-2|NA|NA
TGTGCCTGGAGCCCGGGGACGAACACCGGGGAGCTGTTTTTT
CAWSPGTNTGELFF
>17|TRBV29-1|TRBJ2-1|TRBD1|once
TGCAGCGTGGACAGGGGGGTTTCGGTTGGCGGTTTTGGTGAGCAGTTCTTC
CSVDRGVSVGGFGEQFF
>15|TRBV7-2|TRBJ2-2|NA|NA
TGTGCCAGCAGCCCTTTAGGGGGGGTAGACGGGGAGCTGTTTTTT
CASSPLGGVDGELFF
>19|TRBV5-1|TRBJ1-1|NA|NA
TGCGCCAGCTTCCTATTACTCTCCGGGACACCCACCCGAGGCACTGAAGCTTTCTTT
CASFLLLSGTPTRGTEAFF
>13|TRBV6-6|TRBJ2-5|NA|NA
TGTGCCAGCAACACACAAAGAGGGGAGACCCAGTACTTC
CASNTQRGETQYF
>16|TRBV12-3/TRBV12-4|TRBJ2-5|TRBD2|NA
TGTGCCAGCAGTTTAGCGAGCGGGAGCCGCCAAGAGACCCAGTACTTC
CASSLASGSRQETQYF
>12|TRBV20-1|TRBJ1-5|NA|NA
TGCAGTGCTAGGGCAGGGGATCAGCCCCAGCATTTT
CSARAGDQPQHF
>14|TRBV6-5|TRBJ1-1|NA|NA
TGTGCCAGCAGCCAGGACACGATGAACACTGAAGCTTTCTTT
CASSQDTMNTEAFF
>11|TRBV30|TRBJ2-1|NA|NA
TGTGCCTGGAGCCTTTACAATGAGCAGTTCTTC
CAWSLYNEQFF
>13|TRBV7-2|TRBJ1-2|NA|NA
TGTGCCAGCAGCTTAGGAGGGTCGGGTGGCTACACCTTC
CASSLGGSGGYTF
>14|TRBV24-1|TRBJ1-5|NA|few
TGTGCCACCAGTGATCCCCAGGGCAATCAGCCCCAGCATTTT
CATSDPQGNQPQHF
>13|TRBV12-5|TRBJ2-5|TRBD1|NA
TGTGCTAGTGGTTACCCTTCGACAGGGCTAAACCACTTC
CASGYPSTGLNHF
>18|TRBV27|TRBJ1-1|TRBD1|NA
TGTGCCAGCAGTTTCCTCCTCGGCCCGACAGGGATGGGCACTGAAGCTTTCTTT
CASSFLLGPTGMGTEAFF
>15|TRBV7-3|TRBJ2-1|NA|NA
TGTGCCAGCAGCGAAGGGCTAGCAGGGGTGAATGAGCAGTTCTTC
CASSEGLAGVNEQFF
>15|TRBV5-8|TRBJ1-5|TRBD1|NA
TGTGCCAGCAGCCTAGGGACAGGGTTTGGTCAGCCCCAGCATTTT
CASSLGTGFGQPQHF
>14|TRBV28|TRBJ1-5|TRBD1|NA
TGTGCCAGCAGTTCGGACAGGGTAAATCAGCCCCAGCATTTT
CASSSDRVNQPQHF
>16|TRBV6-5|TRBJ2-5|TRBD2|NA
TGTGCCAGCAGTTACCCTTCTAGCGGAGGCCAAGAGACCCAGTACTTC
CASSYPSSGGQETQYF
>13|TRBV3-1|TRBJ2-7|NA|NA
TGTGCCAGCAGCCGCGGGCGGATCTACGAGCAGTACTTC
CASSRGRIYEQYF
>14|TRBV30|TRBJ2-7|NA|NA
TGTGCCTGGAACGAAGCCCCAGCGTCCTACGAGCAGTACTTC
CAWNEAPASYEQYF
>12|TRBV7-9|TRBJ1-4|NA|NA
TGTGCCAGCAGCTTAAGGGAGGGAAAACTGTTTTTT
CASSLREGKLFF
>15|TRBV29-1|TRBJ2-1|TRBD2|NA
TGCAGCGTTGAAAGGGGCGGGAGCTATCTTAGTGGGCAGTTCTTC
CSVERGGSYLSGQFF
>15|TRBV7-8|TRBJ2-2|NA|NA
TGTGCCAGCAGCCGAATCGCCACTGCCACCGGGGAGCTGTTTTTT
CASSRIATATGELFF
>14|TRBV20-1|TRBJ1-6|TRBD1|once
TGCAGTGCTACCCGACAGGGGGCTAATTCACCCCTCCACTTT
CSATRQGANSPLHF
>13|TRBV29-1|TRBJ1-1|NA|once
TGCAGCGTTGTGATGGGCATGAACACTGAAGCTTTCTTT
CSVVMGMNTEAFF
>13|TRBV5-1|TRBJ2-1|TRBD2|NA
TGCGCCAGCAGCCCCAGCGGGGGGGATGAGCAGTTCTTC
CASSPSGGDEQFF
>11|TRBV11-2|TRBJ2-7|NA|NA
TGTGCCAGCAGCAACTTCTACGAGCAGTACTTC
CASSNFYEQYF
>15|TRBV2|TRBJ2-7|NA|NA
TGTGCCAGCAGTAGGGAAGTCGGCAGATACTACGAGCAGTACTTC
CASSREVGRYYEQYF
>14|TRBV7-2|TRBJ2-1|NA|NA
TGTGCCAGCAGGGGGTCATCTCAGTACAATGAGCAGTTCTTC
CASRGSSQYNEQFF
>13|TRBV7-3|TRBJ2-7|NA|NA
TGTGCCAGCAGCCCCAGGGATGGGGGAGAGCAGTACTTC
CASSPRDGGEQYF
>13|TRBV12-3/TRBV12-4|TRBJ2-7|TRBD1|NA
TGTGCCAGCAGACCGACAGGGCACTACGAGCAGTACTTC
CASRPTGHYEQYF
>13|TRBV9|TRBJ2-7|TRBD1|NA
TGTGCCAGCAGCGTAGGAACAGGGGACGAGCAGTACTTC
CASSVGTGDEQYF
>17|TRBV20-1|TRBJ2-1|TRBD2|NA
TGCAGTGCTAGAGGTCTGGGACTAGCGGGACACTACAATGAGCAGTTCTTC
CSARGLGLAGHYNEQFF
>13|TRBV7-9|TRBJ1-5|NA|few
TGTGCCAGCAGTTTGGGTTCTTATCAGCCCCAGCATTTT
CASSLGSYQPQHF
>14|TRBV7-2|TRBJ2-7|NA|NA
TGTGCCAGCAGCACCTCCGGGGCGCCCTACGAGCAGTACTTC
CASSTSGAPYEQYF
>16|TRBV4-1|TRBJ2-7|TRBD2|NA
TGCGCCAGCAGCCAAGACCCTAGCGGGAGGGCCTTCGAGCAGTACTTC
CASSQDPSGRAFEQYF
>15|TRBV3-1|TRBJ2-3|NA|NA
TGTGCCAGCAGCTCTGCCGGGACCGGCAGAGATACGCAGTATTTT
CASSSAGTGRDTQYF
>14|TRBV5-1|TRBJ2-2|NA|NA
TGCGCCAGCGACCCGGGACAGAACACCGGGGAGCTGTTTTTT
CASDPGQNTGELFF